This T cell receptor (beta chain) was sequenced during a study of shared clonotypes between healthy human individuals. Study-level points and caveats: Clonotypes which were not shared had lower generation probabilities than clonotypes that all four donors shared.

Produced via immunoSEQ multiplex PCR; TCRdb's table is partial and in-frame only. The sample lists hundreds of thousands of clones; roughly 98% were seen once. The V gene end was trimmed by 0 bases and the J gene end by 13 bases; junction bases not matched to a gene: 13. This CDR3 spans 16 amino acids. Germline V CDR1 and CDR2: SGHAT, FQNNGV. Naive CD8 cells comprised CD45RO-negative, CCR7-positively selected cells, excluding terminally differentiated effector memory CD45RA+ cells. Regarding this clone: Its antigen is unknown.

The rearrangement uses TRBV11-2 and TRBJ2-7, with 12 bases identical to TRBD2. The sequence was obtained from a man aged 25-45 years in good health. The sample taken for sequencing was naive CD8+ T cells sorted from blood. The CDR3 nucleotides read TGTGCCAGCAGCTTAGAGCCCCCGGGACTAGCGGGCGGCGTCTACTTC. Encoded protein: CASSLEPPGLAGGVYF.